Shown below are 25 T cell receptor beta chains from a single sample sequenced in a study of T cell responses to AZD1222 COVID-19 vaccine (dated by TCRdb to about 2021). The sample's time point label is to be understood as: about 28 days (+/-7) after the second vaccine dose. Preparation of the library involved the immunoSEQ multiplex PCR assay. Entries here come from immuneACCESS through TCRdb and include only in-frame sequences with V and J called. Some clones fail to appear in such tables; in the studies checked, an unresolved V gene covers under half of the shortfall, and the cause of the remainder is unknown. Here the sample has 99,000 or so clones; nearly 90% occur a single time. 40% to 55% of the sample belongs to the ten largest clones. The specimen was peripheral blood, collected 28 days after the second AZD1222 dose. The receptors here all came from an adult who received the AZD1222 COVID-19 vaccine.

The chain employs TRBV5-1 and TRBJ2-7; 11 nucleotides align to TRBD2. The germline V gene has CDR1 SGHRS and CDR2 YFSETQ. This CDR3 comprises 15 residues. V dropped 3 bases and J dropped 5; count of bases not matched to a gene: 7. As DNA, the CDR3 is TGCGCCAGCAGCTATAGCGGGAGGGCCGTCGACGAGCAGTACTTC. Encoded protein: CASSYSGRAVDEQYF.

The chain combines TRBV18 with TRBJ2-1, with 7 bases identical to TRBD2. The CDR3 is 14 residues long. The trim removed 8 bases at V and 5 bases at J, leaving 9 bases unmatched. Germline V gene sequence: CDR1 KGHSH, CDR2 LQKENI. Written as DNA, the CDR3 is TGTGCCAGCCAAAGGCTAGCGGCGGACAATGAGCAGTTCTTC. Protein: CASQRLAADNEQFF.

The chain combines TRBV5-5 with TRBJ2-7; possibly TRBD1 or TRBD2 for D (5 bases each). The CDR3 length is 14 residues. Trimming took off 6 bases at V and 3 bases at J, with 16 bases between the two ends. Germline V CDR1 and CDR2: SGHKS, YYEKEE (reference sequence). The CDR3 reads CASTLFSGSYEQYF. CDR3 bases: TGTGCCAGCACGCTCTTTTCAGGGAGCTACGAGCAGTACTTC. The full variable domain, completed using reference TRBV5-5 and TRBJ2-7, is DAGVTQSPTHLIKTRGQQVTLRCSPISGHKSVSWYQQVLGQGPQFIFQYYEKEERGRGNFPDRFSARQFPNYSSELNVNALLLGDSALYLCASTLFSGSYEQYFGPGTRLTVT.

The chain joins TRBV29-1 to TRBJ2-1, with D possibly matching TRBD1 (5 bases). The V and J ends lost 7 bases and 9 bases respectively, with 19 bases between them. CDR1 is SQVTM, CDR2 ANQGSEA, per germline. There are 13 residues in the CDR3. CDR3: CSELTTRGREQFF. CDR3 sequence (DNA): TGCAGCGAACTTACCACAAGGGGCCGTGAGCAGTTCTTC.

The rearrangement uses TRBV5-1 and TRBJ2-1; tentatively, D is TRBD1 or TRBD2 (5 bases each). Trimming took 4 bases from V and 3 from J, leaving 14 bases between them. This CDR3 spans 15 amino acids. The germline V gene encodes CDR1 SGHRS and CDR2 YFSETQ. CDR3 in amino acids: CASSPGAGFYNEQFF. DNA for the CDR3: TGCGCCAGCAGCCCTGGGGCGGGTTTCTACAATGAGCAGTTCTTC.

This chain uses TRBV7-6 with TRBJ2-1; 7 positions match TRBD2. This CDR3 spans 16 amino acids. V shed 3 bases and J 9 bases; nucleotides not matched to a gene: 14. The germline gives CDR1 SGHVS, CDR2 FNYEAQ. As DNA, the CDR3 is TGTGCCAGCAGCTTGAGCGGGACTCCCTGGAGGAGTGAGCAGTTCTTC. It translates to CASSLSGTPWRSEQFF.

The chain joins TRBV3-1 (or the pseudogene TRBV3-2) to TRBJ2-7; D gene ambiguous. This CDR3 is built from 12 residues. V was cut by 4 bases and J by 7 bases, with 11 bases left in between. Germline V gene data show CDR1 as LGHDT and CDR2 as YNNKEL (reference sequence). This CDR3 reads CASSPGHSEQYF. The CDR3 nucleotides are TGTGCCAGCAGCCCTGGTCATAGTGAGCAGTACTTC.

The gene calls are TRBV7-3 and TRBJ1-6, with D unresolved. The germline V gene encodes CDR1 SGHTA and CDR2 FQGTGA. V lost 0 bases to trimming and J lost 10 bases, with 7 bases between them. CDR3 length: 13 amino acids. CDR3 sequence reads: CASSLTTVSPLHF. The CDR3 DNA is TGTGCCAGCAGCTTAACGACCGTCTCACCCCTCCACTTT.

The chain employs TRBV7-9 and TRBJ2-3, with 7 bases fitting TRBD2. The CDR3 length is 14 residues. The V and J ends lost 4 bases and 3 bases, in that order; junction bases with no gene match: 4. CDR1 and CDR2 from the germline V gene are SEHNR and FQNEAQ (reference sequence). The CDR3 here is CASSSWTRTDTQYF. CDR3 DNA: TGTGCCAGCAGCTCCTGGACTAGAACAGATACGCAGTATTTT.

The chain links TRBV6-5 to TRBJ2-7; TRBD1 matches at 11 bases. The CDR3 is 14 amino acids. Germline CDR1 is MNHEY and CDR2 is SVGAGI. Losses at the gene ends were 8 bases for V and 2 bases for J; bases not matched to a gene: 5. DNA of the CDR3: TGTGCCAGCGGAGGACAGGGGGCAACCTACGAGCAGTACTTC. Translated: CASGGQGATYEQYF.

The chain uses TRBV27 and TRBJ2-7, with D hard to call. Trimming removed 2 bases at V and 2 bases at J, with 7 bases between. The germline V gene has CDR1 MNHEY and CDR2 SMNVEV (reference sequence). This CDR3 comprises 13 residues. CDR3 sequence (DNA): TGTGCCAGCAGTTTAGGCGATACCTACGAGCAGTACTTC. Translating gives CASSLGDTYEQYF.

This chain joins TRBV28 and TRBJ1-6; no clear D. Germline V gene sequence: CDR1 MDHEN, CDR2 SYDVKM. The V end was cut by 6 bases, the J end by 7 bases, with 4 bases between. The CDR3 loop spans 11 amino acids. The CDR3 DNA follows: TGTGCCAGCAGGCAAAATTCACCCCTCCACTTT. Protein sequence: CASRQNSPLHF.

The chain joins TRBV19 to TRBJ1-4, with D hard to call. Germline V CDR1 and CDR2: LNHDA, SQIVND (reference sequence). This CDR3 is 12 amino acids long. The ends were cut back, 4 bases at V and 8 bases at J, with 8 bases in the middle. Here the CDR3 reads CASSKIGEKLFF. In DNA, the CDR3 is TGTGCCAGTAGTAAAATTGGGGAAAAACTGTTTTTT. Together with reference TRBV19 and TRBJ1-4, the CDR3 gives the full variable domain: DGGITQSPKYLFRKEGQNVTLSCEQNLNHDAMYWYRQDPGQGLRLIYYSQIVNDFQKGDIAEGYSVSREKKESFPLTVTSAQKNPTAFYLCASSKIGEKLFFGSGTQLSVL.

The CDR3 reads CASSYAGPSEQYF. DNA of the CDR3: TGTGCCAGCAGTTACGCAGGGCCCTCCGAGCAGTACTTC. The chain couples TRBV6-2 or TRBV6-3 to TRBJ2-7, with D perhaps TRBD1 (5 bases). Trimming left V 2 bases short and J 6 bases short, with 11 bases between. Germline lookup yields CDR1 MNHEY and CDR2 SVGEGT. There are 13 residues in the CDR3.

The chain links TRBV28 to TRBJ2-3; TRBD2 agrees at 15 bases. This CDR3 comprises 19 residues. V lost 5 bases to trimming and J lost 1 base; unmatched junction nucleotides: 10. Germline V gives CDR1 MDHEN, CDR2 SYDVKM. In DNA, the CDR3 is TGTGCCAGCAGTCCAAGGACTAGCGGGAGGGCCGTACGCACAGATACGCAGTATTTT. Its translation: CASSPRTSGRAVRTDTQYF.

This chain links TRBV12-3 or TRBV12-4 with TRBJ2-2; D unclear. Trimming removed 3 bases from V and 8 bases from J, with 7 bases in between. The length of the CDR3 is 12 residues. The CDR3 sequence is CASSFLRGELFF. The CDR3 DNA sequence: TGTGCCAGCAGTTTTTTAAGGGGGGAGCTGTTTTTT.

The V call is TRBV6-4, the J call TRBJ2-1; 9 nucleotides match TRBD2. CDR1 is MRHNA and CDR2 is SNTAGT in the germline V gene. The V gene end was trimmed by 5 bases and the J gene end by 3 bases; junction bases not matched to a gene: 2. The CDR3 is 14 amino acids. The CDR3 DNA follows: TGTGCCAGCAGTTTAGCGGGAGACTACAATGAGCAGTTCTTC. This gives the protein CASSLAGDYNEQFF.

The rearrangement joins TRBV6-1 to TRBJ2-7; D ambiguous. The CDR3 contains 15 residues. Trimming shortened V by 3 bases and J by 0 bases, and 12 bases separated the two germline ends. CDR1 and CDR2 from the germline V gene are MNHNS and SASEGT. CDR3 coding DNA: TGTGCCAGCAGTGAGTTCCAGGATCCCTCCTACGAGCAGTACTTC. It codes for CASSEFQDPSYEQYF.

The rearrangement joins TRBV18 to TRBJ2-5, with 9 bases matching TRBD1. Germline CDR1 reads KGHSH; CDR2 reads LQKENI. The CDR3 is 14 residues long. The V gene end was trimmed by 6 bases and the J gene end by 5 bases; junction bases not matched to a gene: 7. DNA for the CDR3: TGTGCCAGCTCGGGACAGGGAGGAGTTGAGACCCAGTACTTC. Encoded protein: CASSGQGGVETQYF.

This clone has just one count. This rearrangement joins TRBV6-6 to TRBJ1-1; 11 nucleotides agree with TRBD1. Looked up from germline, CDR1 is MNHNY and CDR2 is SVGAGI (reference sequence). V lost 8 bases to trimming and J lost 5 bases; unmatched junction nucleotides: 4. The CDR3 runs to 13 residues. DNA for the CDR3: TGTGCCAGCGGACAGGGGGCGAGGACTGAAGCTTTCTTT. Translation: CASGQGARTEAFF.

In DNA form, the CDR3 reads TGTGCCAGCAGTTACCGGACTAGCGGGTTGAATGAGCAGTTCTTC. Amino acids: CASSYRTSGLNEQFF. V and J are TRBV6-2 or TRBV6-3 and TRBJ2-1; 11 positions match TRBD2. CDR1 MNHEY and CDR2 SVGEGT come from the germline V gene. V dropped 2 bases and J dropped 7; count of bases not matched to a gene: 4. The CDR3 covers 15 residues.

The chain employs TRBV13 and TRBJ1-2; 9 nucleotides match TRBD1. The CDR3 runs 18 residues. The V gene's germline CDR1 is PRHDT and CDR2 FYEKMQ (reference sequence). The V segment lost 5 bases and the J segment 5 bases; nucleotides outside the gene matches: 18. The CDR3, as DNA: TGTGCCAGCAGCATCAGAATACCCGGGACAGGGCGGACTTATGGCTACACCTTC. Amino acids: CASSIRIPGTGRTYGYTF.

CDR3 protein: CASSYGAAHYEQYF. The CDR3 DNA reads as TGTGCCAGCAGTTACGGTGCGGCCCATTACGAGCAGTACTTC. This sequence joins TRBV6-5 and TRBJ2-7; D is unclear. This CDR3 comprises 14 residues. Trimming took off 2 bases at V and 4 bases at J, with 12 bases between the two ends. Looked up from germline, CDR1 is MNHEY and CDR2 is SVGAGI.

V and J are TRBV6-5 and TRBJ2-7; 8 positions agree with TRBD1. Germline V CDR1 and CDR2: MNHEY, SVGAGI. The CDR3 covers 15 residues. V dropped 2 bases and J dropped 2; count of bases not matched to a gene: 5. The CDR3 reads CASSYAQGATYEQYF. The CDR3 DNA reads TGTGCCAGCAGTTACGCGCAGGGGGCAACCTACGAGCAGTACTTC.

The chain joins TRBV5-1 to TRBJ2-3; weak D call: TRBD2 (5 bases). V was pared by 4 bases and J by 1 base, with 13 bases between. The CDR3 loop spans 15 amino acids. Germline V gives CDR1 SGHRS, CDR2 YFSETQ. The CDR3, as DNA: TGCGCCAGCAGCCACCCTCCGCGGGGCACAGATACGCAGTATTTT. Its translation: CASSHPPRGTDTQYF.